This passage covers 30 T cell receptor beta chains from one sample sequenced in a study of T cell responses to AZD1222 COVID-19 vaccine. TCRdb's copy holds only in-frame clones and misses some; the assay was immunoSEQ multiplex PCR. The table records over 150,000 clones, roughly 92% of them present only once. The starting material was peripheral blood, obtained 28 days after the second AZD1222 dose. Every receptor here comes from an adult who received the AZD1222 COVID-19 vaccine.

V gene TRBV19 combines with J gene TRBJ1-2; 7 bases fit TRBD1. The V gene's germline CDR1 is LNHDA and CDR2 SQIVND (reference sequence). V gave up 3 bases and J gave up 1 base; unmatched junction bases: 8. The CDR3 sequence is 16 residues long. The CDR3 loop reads CASSIVGQLDNYGYTF. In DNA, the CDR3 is TGTGCCAGTAGTATCGTGGGACAGCTCGATAACTATGGCTACACCTTC.

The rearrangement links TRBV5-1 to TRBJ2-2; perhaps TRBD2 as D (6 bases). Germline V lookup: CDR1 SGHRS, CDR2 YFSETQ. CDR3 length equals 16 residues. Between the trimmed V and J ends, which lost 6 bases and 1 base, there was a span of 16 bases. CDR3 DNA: TGCGCCAGCACCCGGAGAGCGCGGGAGAACACCGGGGAGCTGTTTTTT. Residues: CASTRRARENTGELFF.

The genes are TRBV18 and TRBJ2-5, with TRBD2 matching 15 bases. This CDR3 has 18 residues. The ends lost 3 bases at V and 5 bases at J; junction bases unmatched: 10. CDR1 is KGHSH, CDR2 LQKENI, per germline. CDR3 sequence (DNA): TGTGCCAGCTCACCCCTTGCTGGACTAGCGGGGGGGCTGGAGACCCAGTACTTC. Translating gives CASSPLAGLAGGLETQYF.

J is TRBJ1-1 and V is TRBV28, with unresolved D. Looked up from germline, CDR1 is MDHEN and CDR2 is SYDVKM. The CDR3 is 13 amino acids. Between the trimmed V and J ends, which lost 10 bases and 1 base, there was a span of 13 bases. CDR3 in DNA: TGTGCCACCACCGACACACCGAACACTGAAGCTTTCTTT. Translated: CATTDTPNTEAFF. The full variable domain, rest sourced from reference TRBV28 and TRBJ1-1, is DVKVTQSSRYLVKRTGEKVFLECVQDMDHENMFWYRQDPGLGLRLIYFSYDVKMKEKGDIPEGYSVSREKKERFSLILESASTNQTSMYLCATTDTPNTEAFFGQGTRLTVV.

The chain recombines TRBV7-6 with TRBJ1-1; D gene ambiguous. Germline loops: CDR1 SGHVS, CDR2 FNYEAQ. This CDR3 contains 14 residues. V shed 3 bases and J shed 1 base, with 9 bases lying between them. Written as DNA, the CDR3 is TGTGCCAGCAGCTTCCGGACGGGGAACACTGAAGCTTTCTTT. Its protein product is CASSFRTGNTEAFF.

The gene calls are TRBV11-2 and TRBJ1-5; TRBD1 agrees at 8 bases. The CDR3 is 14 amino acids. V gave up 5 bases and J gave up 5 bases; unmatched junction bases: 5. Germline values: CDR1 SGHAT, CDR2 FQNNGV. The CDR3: CASSPGQGYQPQHF. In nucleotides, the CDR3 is TGTGCCAGCAGCCCCGGACAGGGATATCAGCCCCAGCATTTT.

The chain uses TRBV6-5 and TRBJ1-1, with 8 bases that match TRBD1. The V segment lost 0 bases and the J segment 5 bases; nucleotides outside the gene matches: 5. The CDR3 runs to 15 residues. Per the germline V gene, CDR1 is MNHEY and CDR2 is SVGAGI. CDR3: CASSYSRTGRTEAFF. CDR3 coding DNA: TGTGCCAGCAGTTACTCGAGGACAGGGAGGACTGAAGCTTTCTTT.

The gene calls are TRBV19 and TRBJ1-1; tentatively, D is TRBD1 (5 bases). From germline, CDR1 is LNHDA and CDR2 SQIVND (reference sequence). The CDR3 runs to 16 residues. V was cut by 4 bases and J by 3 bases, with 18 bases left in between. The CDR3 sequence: CASSTTPGGVDTEAFF. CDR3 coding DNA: TGTGCCAGTAGTACAACTCCGGGGGGGGTGGACACTGAAGCTTTCTTT. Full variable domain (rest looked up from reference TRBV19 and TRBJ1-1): DGGITQSPKYLFRKEGQNVTLSCEQNLNHDAMYWYRQDPGQGLRLIYYSQIVNDFQKGDIAEGYSVSREKKESFPLTVTSAQKNPTAFYLCASSTTPGGVDTEAFFGQGTRLTVV.

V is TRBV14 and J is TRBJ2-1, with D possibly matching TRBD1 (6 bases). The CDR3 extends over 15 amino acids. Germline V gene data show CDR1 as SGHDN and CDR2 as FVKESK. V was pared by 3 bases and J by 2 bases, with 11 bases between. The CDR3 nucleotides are TGTGCCAGCAGCCAGCAGGGGTATACCTACAATGAGCAGTTCTTC. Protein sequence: CASSQQGYTYNEQFF.

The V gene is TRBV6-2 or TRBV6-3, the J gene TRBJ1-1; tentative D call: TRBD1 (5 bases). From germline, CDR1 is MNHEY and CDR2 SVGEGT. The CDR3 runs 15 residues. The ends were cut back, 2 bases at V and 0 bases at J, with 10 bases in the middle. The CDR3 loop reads CASSYRGVMNTEAFF. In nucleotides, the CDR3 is TGTGCCAGCAGTTACCGGGGGGTGATGAACACTGAAGCTTTCTTT.

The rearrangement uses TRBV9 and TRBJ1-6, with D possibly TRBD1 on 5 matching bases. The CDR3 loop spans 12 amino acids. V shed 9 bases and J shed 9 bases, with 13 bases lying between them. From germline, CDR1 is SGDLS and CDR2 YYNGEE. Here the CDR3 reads CATDSLRSPLHF. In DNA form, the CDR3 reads TGTGCCACCGACAGCTTGCGTTCACCCCTCCACTTT.

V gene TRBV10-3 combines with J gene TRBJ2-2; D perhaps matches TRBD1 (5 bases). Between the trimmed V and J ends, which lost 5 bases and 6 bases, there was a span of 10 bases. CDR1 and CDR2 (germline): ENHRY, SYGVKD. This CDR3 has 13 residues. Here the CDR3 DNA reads TGTGCCATCAGTTCCAGGGTAGCCGGGGAGCTGTTTTTT. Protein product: CAISSRVAGELFF.

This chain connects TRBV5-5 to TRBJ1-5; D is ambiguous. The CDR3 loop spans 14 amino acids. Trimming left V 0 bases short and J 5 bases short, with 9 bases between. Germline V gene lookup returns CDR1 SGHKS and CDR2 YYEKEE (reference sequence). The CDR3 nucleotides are TGTGCCAGCAGCTTGGATCGGGGTGATCAGCCCCAGCATTTT. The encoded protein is CASSLDRGDQPQHF.

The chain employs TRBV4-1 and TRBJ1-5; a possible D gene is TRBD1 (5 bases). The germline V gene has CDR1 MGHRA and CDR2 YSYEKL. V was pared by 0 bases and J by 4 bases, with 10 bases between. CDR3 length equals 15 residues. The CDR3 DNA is TGCGCCAGCAGCCAAGATCAATGGACAAATCAGCCCCAGCATTTT. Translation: CASSQDQWTNQPQHF.

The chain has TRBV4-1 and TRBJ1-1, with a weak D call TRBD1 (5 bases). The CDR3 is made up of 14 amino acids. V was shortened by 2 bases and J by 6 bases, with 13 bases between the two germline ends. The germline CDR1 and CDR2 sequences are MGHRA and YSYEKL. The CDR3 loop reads CASSQPDRDSEAFF. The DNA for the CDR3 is TGCGCCAGCAGCCAACCCGACCGGGACTCTGAAGCTTTCTTT.

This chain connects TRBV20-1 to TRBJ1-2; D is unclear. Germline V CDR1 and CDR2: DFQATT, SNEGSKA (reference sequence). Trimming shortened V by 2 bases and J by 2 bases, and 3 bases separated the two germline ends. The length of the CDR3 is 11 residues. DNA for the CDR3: TGCAGTGCTAGACAGAACTATGGCTACACCTTC. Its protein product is CSARQNYGYTF.

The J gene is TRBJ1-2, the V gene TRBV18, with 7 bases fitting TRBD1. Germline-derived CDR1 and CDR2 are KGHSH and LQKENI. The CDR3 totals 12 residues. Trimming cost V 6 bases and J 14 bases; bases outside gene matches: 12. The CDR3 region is CASSLDTGTETF. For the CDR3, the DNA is TGTGCCAGCTCCCTGGATACCGGGACAGAAACCTTC.

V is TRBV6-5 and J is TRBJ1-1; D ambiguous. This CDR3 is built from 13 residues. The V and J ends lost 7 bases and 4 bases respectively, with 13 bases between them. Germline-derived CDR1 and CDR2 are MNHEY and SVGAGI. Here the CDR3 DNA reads TGTGCCAGCAAAAAGGGTATAAGCACTGAAGCTTTCTTT. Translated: CASKKGISTEAFF.

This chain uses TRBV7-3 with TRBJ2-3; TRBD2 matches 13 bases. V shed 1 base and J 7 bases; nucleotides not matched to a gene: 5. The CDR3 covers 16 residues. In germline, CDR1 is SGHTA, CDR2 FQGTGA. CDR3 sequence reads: CASSLRGTSGENTQYF. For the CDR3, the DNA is TGTGCCAGCAGCTTAAGGGGGACTAGCGGGGAAAATACGCAGTATTTT.

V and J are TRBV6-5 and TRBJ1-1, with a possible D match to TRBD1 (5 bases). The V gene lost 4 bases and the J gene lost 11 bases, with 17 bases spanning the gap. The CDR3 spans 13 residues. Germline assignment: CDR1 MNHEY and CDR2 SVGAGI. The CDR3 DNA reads TGTGCCAGCAGTTCTCGACAGCTCTCGCGTGCTTTCTTT. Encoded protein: CASSSRQLSRAFF.

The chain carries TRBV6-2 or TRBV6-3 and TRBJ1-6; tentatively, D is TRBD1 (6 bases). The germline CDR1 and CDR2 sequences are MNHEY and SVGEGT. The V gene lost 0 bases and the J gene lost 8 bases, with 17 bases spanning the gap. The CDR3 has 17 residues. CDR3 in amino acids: CASSYSTADSGYSPLHF. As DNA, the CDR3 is TGTGCCAGCAGTTACTCGACTGCGGACAGCGGATATTCACCCCTCCACTTT.

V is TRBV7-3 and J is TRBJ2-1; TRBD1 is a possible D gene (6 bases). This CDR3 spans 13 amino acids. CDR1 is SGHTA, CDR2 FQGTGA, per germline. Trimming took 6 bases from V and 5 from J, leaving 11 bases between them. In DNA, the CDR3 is TGTGCCAGCAGTTTCGGACAGAACAATGAGCAGTTCTTC. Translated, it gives CASSFGQNNEQFF.

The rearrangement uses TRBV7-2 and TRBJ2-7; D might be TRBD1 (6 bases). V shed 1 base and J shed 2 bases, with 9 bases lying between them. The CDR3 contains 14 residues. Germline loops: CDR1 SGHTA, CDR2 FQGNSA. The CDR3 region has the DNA TGTGCCAGCAGCTTAGATAGGGGGACCTACGAGCAGTACTTC. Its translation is CASSLDRGTYEQYF.

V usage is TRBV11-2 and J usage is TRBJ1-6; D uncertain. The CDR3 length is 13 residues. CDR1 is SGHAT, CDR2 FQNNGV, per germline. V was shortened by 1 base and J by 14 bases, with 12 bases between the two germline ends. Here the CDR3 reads CASSLVGFVALHF. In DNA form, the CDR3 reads TGTGCCAGCAGCTTAGTCGGGTTTGTGGCCCTCCACTTT.

The chain's CDR3 is CASSPRQGFTGELFF. CDR3 bases: TGTGCCAGCAGCCCCAGACAGGGTTTTACCGGGGAGCTGTTTTTT. The chain recombines TRBV11-3 with TRBJ2-2, with 7 bases fitting TRBD1. V lost 5 bases to trimming and J lost 5 bases; unmatched junction nucleotides: 8. CDR1 SGHNT and CDR2 YENEEA come from the germline V gene. The CDR3 loop spans 15 amino acids.

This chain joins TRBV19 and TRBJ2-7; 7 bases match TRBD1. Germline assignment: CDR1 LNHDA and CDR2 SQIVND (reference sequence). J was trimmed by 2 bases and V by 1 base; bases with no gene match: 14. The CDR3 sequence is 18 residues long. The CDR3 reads CASSIGPLTGSFAYEQYF. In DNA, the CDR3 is TGTGCCAGTAGTATAGGCCCCCTGACAGGGAGCTTTGCCTACGAGCAGTACTTC.

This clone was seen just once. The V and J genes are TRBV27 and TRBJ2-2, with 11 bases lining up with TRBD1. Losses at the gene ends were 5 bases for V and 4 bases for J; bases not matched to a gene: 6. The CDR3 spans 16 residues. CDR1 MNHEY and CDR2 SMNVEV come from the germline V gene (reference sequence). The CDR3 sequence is CASSPRGTGGTGELFF. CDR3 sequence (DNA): TGTGCCAGCAGTCCCCGGGGGACAGGGGGCACCGGGGAGCTGTTTTTT.

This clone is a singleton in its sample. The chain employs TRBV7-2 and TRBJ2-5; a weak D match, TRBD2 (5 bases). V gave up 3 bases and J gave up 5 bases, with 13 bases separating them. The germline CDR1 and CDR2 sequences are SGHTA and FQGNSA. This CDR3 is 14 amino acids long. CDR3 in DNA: TGTGCCAGCAGCTTGTGGAGGTTCGCGGAGACCCAGTACTTC. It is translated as CASSLWRFAETQYF.

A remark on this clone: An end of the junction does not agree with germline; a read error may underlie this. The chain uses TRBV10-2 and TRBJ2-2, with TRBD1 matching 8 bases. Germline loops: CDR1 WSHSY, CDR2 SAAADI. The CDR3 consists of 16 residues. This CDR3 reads CASSTGTGRQSGQLFF. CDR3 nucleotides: TGCGCCAGCAGTACCGGGACAGGAAGACAAAGCGGGCAGCTGTTTTTT.

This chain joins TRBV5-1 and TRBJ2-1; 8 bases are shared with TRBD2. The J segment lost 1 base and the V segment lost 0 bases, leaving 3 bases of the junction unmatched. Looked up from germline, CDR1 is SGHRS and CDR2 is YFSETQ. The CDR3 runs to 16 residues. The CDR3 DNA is TGCGCCAGCAGCTTGGGAGGCGGGGGGTCCTACAATGAGCAGTTCTTC. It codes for CASSLGGGGSYNEQFF. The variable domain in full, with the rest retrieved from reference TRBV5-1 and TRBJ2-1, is KAGVTQTPRYLIKTRGQQVTLSCSPISGHRSVSWYQQTPGQGLQFLFEYFSETQRNKGNFPGRFSGRQFSNSRSEMNVSTLELGDSALYLCASSLGGGGSYNEQFFGPGTRLTVL.